The sequence of this T cell receptor (beta chain) was determined in a study of human thymus T cells. V was pared by 4 bases and J by 10 bases, with 13 bases between. This CDR3 comprises 12 residues. Germline V lookup: CDR1 SGHNT, CDR2 YENEEA. Blood DNA came from all available leukocytes, not a fixed cell number. The protocol was immunoSEQ multiplex PCR, while the TCRdb copy is restricted to in-frame clones and leaves out a portion. The repertoire holds under 70,000 clones, with approximately 93% as singletons. The chain employs TRBV11-3 and TRBJ1-1; weak D call: TRBD1 (5 bases). The sample taken for sequencing was blood. This clonotype was sampled from a boy under two years old with a congenital heart defect but otherwise immunologically healthy. The CDR3 loop is CASSWRGTPAFF. CDR3 bases: TGTGCCAGCAGCTGGCGTGGGACCCCAGCTTTCTTT. Full variable domain (outside the CDR3, taken from reference TRBV11-3 and TRBJ1-1): EAGVVQSPRYKIIEKKQPVAFWCNPISGHNTLYWYLQNLGQGPELLIRYENEEAVDDSQLPKDRFSAERLKGVDSTLKIQPAELGDSAVYLCASSWRGTPAFFGQGTRLTVV.